This TCR beta chain was profiled in a study of cytomegalovirus exposure and HLA in healthy donors. CDR3 size: 15 residues. V was pared by 2 bases and J by 3 bases, with 6 bases of the junction left unmatched. Germline V gene data show CDR1 as GTSNPN and CDR2 as SVGIG (reference sequence). The PCR made use of 60 Vbeta and 13 Jbeta primers. The assay was immunoSEQ multiplex PCR, and TCRdb's table has in-frame clones only and misses some. The repertoire holds about 200,000 clones, with 70% to 80% as singletons. The study's findings and limits: Most sequenced TCRs were rare (though some public TCRs occurred in many donors). Links to common viral pathogens appeared, in a later analysis, for several of the most significant clusters. Upon later analysis, HLA-associated TCR beta chains proved more clonally expanded than other, equally common chains. An Asian-associated ancestry cluster reportedly showed fewer N-insertions than the approximately 700-donor mean in a later analysis.

As to this clone: Its antigen is not identified.

The V gene is TRBV30, the J gene TRBJ2-1, with 8 bases aligning to TRBD2. The receptor was isolated from a girl aged 2-15 years in good health and CMV-seronegative. Sequencing was performed on PBMCs. CDR3 sequence reads: CAWSIGGEIYNEQFF. The CDR3 bases are TGTGCCTGGAGTATCGGGGGGGAGATCTACAATGAGCAGTTCTTC.